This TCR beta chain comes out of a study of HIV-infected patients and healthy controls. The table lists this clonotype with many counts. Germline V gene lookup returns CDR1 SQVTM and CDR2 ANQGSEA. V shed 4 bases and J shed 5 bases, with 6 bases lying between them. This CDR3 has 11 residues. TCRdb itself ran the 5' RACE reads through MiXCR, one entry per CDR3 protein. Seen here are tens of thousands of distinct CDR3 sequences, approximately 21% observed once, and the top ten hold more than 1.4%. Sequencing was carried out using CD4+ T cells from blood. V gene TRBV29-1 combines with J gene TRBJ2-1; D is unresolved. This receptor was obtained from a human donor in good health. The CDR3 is CSVAQNNEQFF. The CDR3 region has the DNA TGCAGCGTTGCCCAGAACAATGAGCAGTTCTTC.